This TCR beta chain was retrieved from a study of Ad26.COV2.S vaccination and SARS-CoV-2 variants. Study details: Sample donor was a member of the COV1001 Ad26.COV2.S trial arm.

Profiling relied on immunoSEQ multiplex PCR, and the TCRdb table lists in-frame clones only, not all of them. Seen here are approximately 480,000 clones, around 85% observed once, and the top ten hold roughly 13%. V lost 3 bases to trimming and J lost 3 bases, with 6 bases between them. The length of the CDR3 is 13 residues. CDR1 and CDR2 (germline): KGHSH, LQKENI. Treatment here: some 20 received Ad26.COV2.S at low or high dose, single or two shots; five or six received placebo; per-sample allocation not given. Samples came from day 63 after the first vaccine or placebo injection. The administered vaccine (an Ad26 vector) expressed Wuhan-strain SARS-CoV-2 spike.

Source: peripheral blood, taken in a trial of Ad26.COV2.S vaccine versus placebo. The TCR comes from a person aged 18-65 years who received the Ad26.COV2.S COVID-19 vaccine or a placebo. The chain joins TRBV18 to TRBJ1-5; D is unclear. CDR3 in amino acids: CASSPGINQPQHF. CDR3 in DNA: TGTGCCAGCTCACCCGGGATCAATCAGCCCCAGCATTTT.